The next 7 T cell receptor beta chains were all read from a single sample in a study of T cells in Graves' hyperthyroidism and ophthalmopathy. The TCR beta CDR3 regions underwent amplification using RNA transcripts as the source. An initial round of RT-PCR targeting the TCR CDR3 relied on the HTBI primer set. Via MiXCR, TCRdb re-called the multiplex PCR reads, giving one row per CDR3 protein. This sample has around 100,000 distinct CDR3 sequences; about 50% occur once, and the top ten carry about 28%. The sample was blood. These receptors all stem from a man aged 40-50 years with Graves' hyperthyroidism.

This clonotype came up a few times. This rearrangement joins TRBV18 to TRBJ2-1, with 8 bases that match TRBD1. With 2 bases clipped from V and 6 bases from J, the junction kept 12 bases outside the gene matches. This CDR3 contains 17 residues. Germline-derived CDR1 and CDR2 are KGHSH and LQKENI. Here the CDR3 reads CASSPIGQGLSGNEQFF. In DNA form, the CDR3 reads TGTGCCAGCTCACCAATCGGACAGGGTTTGTCTGGCAATGAGCAGTTCTTC.

The genes are TRBV19 and TRBJ2-2; D not certain. Germline-derived CDR1 and CDR2 are LNHDA and SQIVND (reference sequence). The CDR3 extends over 14 amino acids. The V and J ends lost 5 bases and 5 bases respectively, with 12 bases between them. CDR3 loop: CASSPPGGTGELFF. CDR3 nucleotide sequence: TGTGCCAGTAGTCCTCCCGGTGGGACCGGGGAGCTGTTTTTT.

In the case of this clonotype: This could be a read error, since a much larger clone is one nucleotide away. The CDR3 end shows no conserved phenylalanine or tryptophan, and so a read error is likely. This chain uses TRBV28 with TRBJ2-7; TRBD2 matches at 7 bases. The germline V gene has CDR1 MDHEN and CDR2 SYDVKM. There are 15 residues in the CDR3. With 4 bases clipped from V and 3 bases from J, the junction kept 9 bases outside the gene matches. The DNA of the CDR3 is TGTGCCAGCAGTTCCAGCGGGATTGGACACTACGAGCAGTACCTC. This codes for CASSSSGIGHYEQYL.

This chain uses TRBV2 with TRBJ1-1, with D possibly TRBD1 on 6 matching bases. The CDR3 has 12 residues. Germline CDR1 SNHLY, CDR2 FYNNEI. V was trimmed by 6 bases and J by 6 bases, leaving 11 bases between them. The CDR3 nucleotides read TGTGCCAGCAGGGGGGCGACAGCTGAAGCTTTCTTT. This translates into CASRGATAEAFF.

This clonotype was found many times. The chain employs TRBV6-1 and TRBJ2-7; 9 bases are a match to TRBD1. V was pared by 1 base and J by 6 bases, with 7 bases of the junction left unmatched. The germline V gene has CDR1 MNHNS and CDR2 SASEGT. The CDR3 has 15 residues. The CDR3 here is CASSEGDRVLPEQYF. The CDR3 nucleotides are TGTGCCAGCAGTGAAGGGGACAGGGTATTACCCGAGCAGTACTTC.

At least ten counts were recorded for this clonotype. CDR3 loop: CASSISLQETQYF. The CDR3 DNA sequence: TGTGCCAGTAGTATATCCCTTCAAGAGACCCAGTACTTC. The genes are TRBV19 and TRBJ2-5; unclear D gene. This CDR3 is 13 amino acids long. Germline CDR1 reads LNHDA; CDR2 reads SQIVND (reference sequence). Trimming stripped 2 bases from V and 2 bases from J, with 6 bases between.

This clonotype was recorded many times. This rearrangement joins TRBV13 to TRBJ1-4; D is unresolved. Trimming pared 5 bases from V and 12 bases from J, leaving 13 bases between. Per the germline V gene, CDR1 is PRHDT and CDR2 is FYEKMQ (reference sequence). CDR3 length equals 12 residues. DNA of the CDR3: TGTGCCAGCAGCCGCTCGGTCGGGGAACTGTTTTTT. As protein: CASSRSVGELFF.